This T cell receptor beta chain was profiled in a study of response to subunit inactivated influenza vaccine (dated by TCRdb to about 2018). As for the study more broadly: The study used deep quantitative T cell receptor repertoire profiling to track responses to a trivalent subunit inactivated influenza vaccine.

Broader findings and caveats from the paper: According to the authors, only a limited number of new T cells may be recruited by each seasonal influenza vaccination.

The method was RT-PCR. Sequenced using an Illumina HiSeq 2500. TCRdb trimmed public reads at Q25 via fastp, called clones via MiXCR and kept in-frame beta chains. Rows matching on CDR3 protein sequence are summarized as one entry with the most common DNA and genes. This sample has around 760,000 distinct CDR3 sequences in its table, and 14% of those were observed once. In total, the top ten clones hold 5.5% to 8% of the sample. This clonotype was seen a handful of times. The antigen this receptor binds is unknown. One base away there is no much larger clone; base qualities are not given. Based on the germline V gene, the CDR1 and CDR2 sequences are MNHNS and SASEGT. V is trimmed back by 6 bases and J by 1 base, and the junction contains 5 bases that no gene match accounts for. The CDR3 holds 15 amino acids from the cysteine to the phenylalanine. Only the CDR3 part of the read is kept: 45 bases, read in frame from the first base.

The rearrangement joined TRBV6-1 to TRBJ1-1; 10 nucleotides in the junction match TRBD1. This TCR came from a man aged 50-59 years who received an inactivated influenza vaccine. Donor details come from another sample of the same person, matched by shared clones. The source was PBMCs from blood, collected 14 to 15 days before vaccination. The DNA reads as follows: TGTGCCAGCAGGCCAGGGGACAGGGGGAACACTGAAGCTTTCTTT. This translates into CASRPGDRGNTEAFF.